Following are 16 T cell receptor beta chains from one sample sequenced in a study of T cells in women clearing cervical HPV infection. Some clones are missing from TCRdb's copy, which holds only in-frame ones; the method was immunoSEQ multiplex PCR. The table lists about 22,000 clones. Sequenced: blood buffy coat. The receptor set was obtained from a woman between 18 and 70 years old with a cervical HPV16 infection that either progressed to CIN3+ or cleared (not recorded which).

Concerning this clone itself: Sequencing ends 3 residues short of the CDR3 end; the germline J gene provides the rest. This chain links TRBV12-3 or TRBV12-4 with TRBJ1-4; D perhaps matches TRBD1 (6 bases). This CDR3 has 15 residues. Between the trimmed V and J ends, which lost 7 bases and 8 bases, there was a span of 20 bases. The CDR3 DNA, read in part, is TGTGCCAGCACCTTGAGGCAGGGGTTGGAGGAAAAA. As protein: CASTLRQGLEEK. The CDR3 in its entirety is CASTLRQGLEEKLFF.

Note on this clone: The read ends 3 residues early relative to the CDR3; the germline J gene fills the gap. This chain uses TRBV19 with TRBJ1-2; weak D call: TRBD1 (6 bases). Germline CDR1 LNHDA, CDR2 SQIVND (reference sequence). The CDR3 has 17 residues. Here the CDR3 reads CASSFLATGPVGNDYTF. The DNA read from the CDR3 is TGTGCCAGTAGTTTCCTCGCGACAGGCCCCGTGGGGAATGAC.

About this clone itself: Read sequence stops 3 residues before the CDR3 end, and the germline J gene provides the missing end. The chain uses TRBV7-3 and TRBJ2-5, with D maybe TRBD1 (5 bases). The CDR3 covers 15 residues. V was shortened by 1 base and J by 5 bases, with 14 bases between the two germline ends. CDR1 SGHTA and CDR2 FQGTGA come from the germline V gene. Incomplete CDR3 DNA: TGTGCCAGCAGCTTAAGGCAGGGTTTCAGGGAGACC. As protein: CASSLRQGFRET. The full CDR3 is CASSLRQGFRETQYF.

As for this clone: The CDR3 is cut off 3 residues early in the read; its end comes from the germline J gene. The same CDR3 arises from other DNA sequences in this sample as well. The V gene is TRBV30, the J gene TRBJ2-7; 7 positions match TRBD2. Germline trimming cut 2 bases from V and 0 bases from J; bases unmatched to any gene: 4. The CDR3 sequence is 14 residues long. CDR1 and CDR2 from the germline V gene are GTSNPN and SVGIG (reference sequence). The sequenced part of the CDR3 DNA is TGTGCCTGGAGTCTACTAGCGAGCTCCTACGAG. Protein sequence: CAWSLLASSYE. The whole CDR3 sequence is CAWSLLASSYEQYF.

As for this clone: The DNA ends 3 residues before the CDR3 does, and the rest of the CDR3 is filled in from the germline J gene. The V gene is TRBV19, the J gene TRBJ1-2; a weak D match, TRBD1 (6 bases). CDR1 LNHDA and CDR2 SQIVND come from the germline V gene (reference sequence). There are 14 residues in the CDR3. CDR3 region: CASSTYRERGTYTF. The covered CDR3 bases are TGTGCCAGTAGTACCTACAGGGAACGAGGGACC.

Regarding this clone: The CDR3 end is not reached by the read, which stops 3 residues before it; the germline J gene fills it in. V is TRBV7-9 and J is TRBJ2-4, with D unresolved. The CDR3 consists of 14 residues. V lost 2 bases, J lost 7 bases, and 12 bases lay in between. Germline assignment: CDR1 SEHNR and CDR2 FQNEAQ (reference sequence). This CDR3 is CASSLSSPTNIQYF. CDR3 DNA (partial): TGTGCCAGCAGCTTATCGAGCCCTACGAACATT.

The DNA read from the CDR3 is TGTGCCAGCTCACCGGTCGAGTCGACAAGTGGCCACGAGACT. It yields the protein CASSPVESTSGHET. The entire CDR3 reads CASSPVESTSGHETQYF. The chain joins TRBV18 to TRBJ2-4; D is ambiguous. The sequenced fragment ends 3 residues before the CDR3 boundary, so the rest is inferred from the germline J gene. This CDR3 is built from 17 residues. Per the germline V gene, CDR1 is KGHSH and CDR2 is LQKENI.

This clone is identified as medium-sized from frequency. The CDR3 end falls 3 residues outside the read, so it is completed with the germline J gene. The chain employs TRBV18 and TRBJ2-1, with a tentative D call TRBD1 (6 bases). Germline V gene sequence: CDR1 KGHSH, CDR2 LQKENI. Trimming shortened V by 4 bases and J by 6 bases, and 34 bases separated the two germline ends. The length of the CDR3 is 21 residues. This CDR3 reads CASSLINSGTKGDSTGNEQFF. The CDR3 bases that were read are TGTGCCAGCTCACTTATAAACTCCGGGACAAAGGGGGATAGTACGGGCAATGAG.

Comment on this clone: The CDR3 end is not reached by the read, which stops 3 residues before it; the germline J gene fills it in. This rearrangement joins TRBV19 to TRBJ1-2; D is uncertain. In germline, CDR1 is LNHDA, CDR2 SQIVND (reference sequence). The CDR3 sequence is 13 residues long. CDR3 bases read: TGTGCCAGTACTAGAAGCTCCTACAATGAC. It translates to CASTRSSYND. The whole CDR3 sequence is CASTRSSYNDYTF.

Note on this clone: The sequenced fragment ends 3 residues before the CDR3 boundary, so the rest is inferred from the germline J gene. Additional DNA sequences in this sample encode the identical CDR3. The rearrangement uses TRBV18 and TRBJ2-2; TRBD1 aligns across 9 bases. The CDR3 covers 14 residues. Germline CDR1 KGHSH, CDR2 LQKENI. CDR3 DNA, as far as it was read: TGTGCCAGCTCACCGGGGACAGGGCGTGAAAAG. It translates to CASSPGTGREK. The CDR3 as a whole reads CASSPGTGREKLFF.

The chain's CDR3 is CASSLQGASTDTQYF. The CDR3 DNA, read in part, is TGTGCCAGCTCACTACAGGGGGCGAGCACAGATACG. The chain is built from TRBV18 and TRBJ2-3; TRBD1 agrees at 9 bases. The read halts 3 residues ahead of the CDR3 end, with the missing end drawn from the germline J gene. The length of the CDR3 is 15 residues. V trimming: 4 bases; J trimming: 0 bases; junction bases outside the gene matches: 2. Per the germline V gene, CDR1 is KGHSH and CDR2 is LQKENI.

On this clone: Read sequence stops 3 residues before the CDR3 end, and the germline J gene provides the missing end. J is TRBJ2-2 and V is TRBV27; 9 bases match TRBD1. CDR3 length: 17 residues. Germline CDR1 reads MNHEY; CDR2 reads SMNVEV (reference sequence). V was clipped by 4 bases and J by 2 bases; unmatched bases: 8. CDR3: CASSSEWTGENTGELFF. The part of the CDR3 DNA that was read is TGTGCCAGCAGTTCAGAGTGGACAGGGGAAAACACCGGGGAG.

As concerns this clone: The read stops 3 residues short of the end of the CDR3; the missing end is completed from the germline J gene. The rearrangement joins TRBV5-1 to TRBJ1-2; D is unclear. V lost 4 bases to trimming and J lost 0 bases, with 10 bases between them. Germline CDR1 SGHRS, CDR2 YFSETQ. The CDR3 contains 14 residues. The CDR3 bases that were read are TGCGCCAGCAGCGAGTCAGAGTCTAACTATGGC. It codes for CASSESESNYG. The whole CDR3 sequence reads CASSESESNYGYTF.

As for this clone: The CDR3 end is not reached by the read, which stops 3 residues before it; the germline J gene fills it in. V and J are TRBV19 and TRBJ1-2; D is possibly TRBD1 (5 bases). Germline loops: CDR1 LNHDA, CDR2 SQIVND (reference sequence). CDR3 size: 15 residues. Between the trimmed V and J ends, which lost 1 base and 4 bases, there was a span of 13 bases. The CDR3: CASSIGGNTGYGYTF. CDR3 bases read: TGTGCCAGTAGTATAGGGGGTAATACAGGCTATGGC.

Remarks on this clone: The CDR3 extends 3 residues past the end of the read, so its final part is completed from the germline J gene. The V and J genes are TRBV7-8 and TRBJ2-3, with TRBD1 identical over 8 bases. CDR3 size: 16 residues. The germline CDR1 and CDR2 sequences are SGHVS and FQNEAQ. The CDR3 sequence is CASSSLQGANGQPQYF. The CDR3 DNA, read in part, is TGTGCCAGCAGCTCTCTCCAGGGGGCCAATGGTCAGCCG. Drawing the rest from reference TRBV7-8 and TRBJ2-3, the complete variable domain is GAGVSQSPRYKVAKRGQDVALRCDPISGHVSLFWYQQALGQGPEFLTYFQNEAQLDKSGLPSDRFFAERPEGSVSTLKIQRTQQEDSAVYLCASSSLQGANGQPQYFGPGTRLTVL.

About this clone itself: The read terminates 3 residues before the CDR3 end, so the remaining end is supplied by the germline J gene. The gene calls are TRBV12-3 or TRBV12-4 and TRBJ1-2; maybe TRBD1 (5 bases). CDR3 length equals 15 residues. V gave up 6 bases and J gave up 1 base, with 15 bases separating them. Partial CDR3 DNA: TGTGCCAGCAGCCCGCGACGACAGAATAACTATGGC. It is translated as CASSPRRQNNYG. The whole CDR3 reads CASSPRRQNNYGYTF.